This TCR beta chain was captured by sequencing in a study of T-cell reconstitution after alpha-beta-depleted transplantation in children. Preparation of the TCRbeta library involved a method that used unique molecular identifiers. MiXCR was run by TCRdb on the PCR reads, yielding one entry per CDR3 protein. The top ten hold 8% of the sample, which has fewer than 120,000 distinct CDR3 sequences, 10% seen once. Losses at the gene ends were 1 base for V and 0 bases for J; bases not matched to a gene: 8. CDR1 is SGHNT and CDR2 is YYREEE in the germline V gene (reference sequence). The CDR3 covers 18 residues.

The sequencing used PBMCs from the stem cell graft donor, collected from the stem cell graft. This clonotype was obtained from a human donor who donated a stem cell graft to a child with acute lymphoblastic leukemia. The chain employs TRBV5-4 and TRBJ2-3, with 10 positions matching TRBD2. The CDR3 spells CASSLPGLAVTSTDTQYF. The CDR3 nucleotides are TGTGCCAGCAGCTTGCCCGGACTAGCGGTAACTAGCACAGATACGCAGTATTTT.